This T cell receptor (beta chain) originates from a study of cytomegalovirus exposure and HLA in healthy donors. About the research overall: A subsequent analysis stated that the approximately 110 validation repertoires were run on the same platform as the approximately 700 first-cohort repertoires. Study results and limitations: Reports showed the classifier diagnosing cytomegalovirus status with high specificity and sensitivity.

CDR3 length: 13 residues. CDR1 GTSNPN and CDR2 SVGIG come from the germline V gene (reference sequence). V shed 8 bases, J shed 3 bases, and the junction held 9 bases outside the gene matches. TCRdb keeps only in-frame clones here, not all; method: immunoSEQ multiplex PCR. The table records tens of thousands of clones, around 94% of them present only once. These donors were members of the roughly 110-subject validation cohort, a group separate from the roughly 670-subject first cohort. Points on this clone: Its antigen is currently unknown.

V is TRBV30 and J is TRBJ2-7, with 8 bases identical to TRBD1. This clonotype was sampled from a man between 18 and 35 years old in good health and CMV-seropositive. The specimen sequenced was PBMCs. The CDR3 sequence is CARVDRGDYEQYF. CDR3 DNA: TGTGCCCGGGTCGACAGGGGCGACTACGAGCAGTACTTC. The full variable domain, with the rest looked up from reference TRBV30 and TRBJ2-7, is SQTIHQWPATLVQPVGSPLSLECTVEGTSNPNLYWYRQAAGRGLQLLFYSVGIGQISSEVPQNLSASRPQDRQFILSSKKLLLSDSGFYLCARVDRGDYEQYFGPGTRLTVT.